The 28 T cell receptor beta chains listed next were all sequenced from one sample in a study of T cell responses to AZD1222 COVID-19 vaccine. Libraries were prepared by immunoSEQ multiplex PCR; TCRdb keeps only in-frame clonotypes and omits some of them. The data show roughly 120,000 clones, with over 85% seen just once and 8.4% held by the top ten. Sample: peripheral blood, taken on day 0 of AZD1222 vaccination. The receptor set was obtained from an adult in good health.

The chain couples TRBV9 to TRBJ1-5; a weak D match, TRBD1 (6 bases). Per the germline V gene, CDR1 is SGDLS and CDR2 is YYNGEE. Trimming stripped 1 base from V and 3 bases from J, with 11 bases between. The CDR3 extends over 15 amino acids. The CDR3 bases are TGTGCCAGCAGCGTAACTACAGGGTTCAATCAGCCCCAGCATTTT. This codes for CASSVTTGFNQPQHF.

This rearrangement joins TRBV27 to TRBJ2-7, with D possibly being TRBD2 (5 bases). Trimming pared 1 base from V and 3 bases from J, leaving 7 bases between. The CDR3 covers 13 residues. From germline, CDR1 is MNHEY and CDR2 SMNVEV (reference sequence). The CDR3 DNA follows: TGTGCCAGCAGTTTATATGGGAGCTACGAGCAGTACTTC. This translates into CASSLYGSYEQYF.

V is TRBV4-2 and J is TRBJ1-4, with 8 bases that match TRBD1. V shed 4 bases and J 6 bases; nucleotides not matched to a gene: 4. The length of the CDR3 is 14 residues. In germline, CDR1 is LGHNA, CDR2 YNFKEQ. In DNA form, the CDR3 reads TGTGCCAGCAGCCTGGACAGGGTGGATGAAAAACTGTTTTTT. Amino acids: CASSLDRVDEKLFF.

The rearrangement uses TRBV30 and TRBJ2-2; possibly TRBD1 for D (6 bases). The CDR3 spans 17 residues. V dropped 2 bases and J dropped 1 base, with 17 bases sitting between them. Germline V lookup: CDR1 GTSNPN, CDR2 SVGIG (reference sequence). Here the CDR3 DNA reads TGTGCCTGGAGTCCCCCGTGGGGGCAGAAGAACACCGGGGAGCTGTTTTTT. It specifies CAWSPPWGQKNTGELFF.

This clone appeared a few times. This chain uses TRBV12-5 with TRBJ2-3, with 7 bases fitting TRBD1. Germline CDR1 is LGHNT and CDR2 is FRNRAP. V was pared by 1 base and J by 1 base, with 8 bases of the junction left unmatched. The CDR3 totals 17 residues. CDR3 nucleotides: TGTGCTAGTGGTTTGGGACGACAGGGTCGGGGCACAGATACGCAGTATTTT. Protein sequence: CASGLGRQGRGTDTQYF.

The chain couples TRBV5-1 to TRBJ1-1; D is unclear. Trimming took off 4 bases at V and 3 bases at J, with 10 bases between the two ends. This CDR3 contains 13 residues. CDR1 and CDR2 from the germline V gene are SGHRS and YFSETQ. The CDR3 DNA is TGCGCCAGCAGCAACCGGGAATACACTGAAGCTTTCTTT. It translates to CASSNREYTEAFF.

The chain joins TRBV25-1 to TRBJ1-1, with D possibly matching TRBD1 (6 bases). The CDR3 is 15 residues long. V lost 3 bases and J 1 base, leaving 12 bases between the germline ends. Germline CDR1 is MGHDK and CDR2 is SYGVNS. CDR3 bases: TGTGCCAGCAGTGATTCCAGCAGGGGGAACACTGAAGCTTTCTTT. It specifies CASSDSSRGNTEAFF.

V usage is TRBV5-6 and J usage is TRBJ2-2; D might be TRBD1 (6 bases). Germline CDR1 and CDR2: SGHDT and YYEEEE. V lost 4 bases and J lost 0, with 13 bases in between. The CDR3 runs 16 residues. The CDR3 sequence is CASSPRNRANTGELFF. The CDR3 DNA sequence: TGTGCCAGCAGCCCTAGGAACAGGGCGAACACCGGGGAGCTGTTTTTT.

The chain combines TRBV19 with TRBJ2-1, with 7 bases fitting TRBD2. Losses at the gene ends were 6 bases for V and 7 bases for J; bases not matched to a gene: 6. The CDR3 consists of 13 residues. CDR1 LNHDA and CDR2 SQIVND come from the germline V gene (reference sequence). The CDR3 here is CASRPTAGNEQFF. CDR3 nucleotide sequence: TGTGCCAGTAGACCAACAGCGGGAAATGAGCAGTTCTTC.

The rearrangement uses TRBV3-1 (or the pseudogene TRBV3-2) and TRBJ1-2; D may be TRBD1 (6 bases). The CDR3 covers 13 residues. Between the trimmed V and J ends, which lost 4 bases and 7 bases, there was a span of 13 bases. Germline lookup yields CDR1 LGHDT and CDR2 YNNKEL (reference sequence). The CDR3 loop is CASSLDRHTGYTF. The CDR3 DNA reads TGTGCCAGCAGCCTAGACAGGCATACTGGCTACACCTTC.

This clone came up once. This sequence joins TRBV5-1 and TRBJ2-7, with 12 bases identical to TRBD2. Trimming took 4 bases from V and 1 from J; bases not matched to a gene: 3. CDR1 SGHRS and CDR2 YFSETQ come from the germline V gene. CDR3 length: 15 amino acids. The chain's CDR3 is CASSLGLAGSYEQYF. DNA of the CDR3: TGCGCCAGCAGCCTCGGACTAGCGGGATCCTACGAGCAGTACTTC.

The gene calls are TRBV9 and TRBJ2-3, with D uncertain. The germline CDR1 and CDR2 sequences are SGDLS and YYNGEE. The CDR3 totals 15 residues. The V and J ends lost 0 bases and 3 bases respectively, with 11 bases between them. CDR3 in DNA: TGTGCCAGCAGCGTAGACTCACTCCGAACAGATACGCAGTATTTT. It encodes CASSVDSLRTDTQYF.

This chain connects TRBV27 to TRBJ2-1, with 16 bases aligning to TRBD2. V lost 3 bases, J lost 7 bases, and 9 bases stayed unmatched. This CDR3 spans 18 amino acids. From germline, CDR1 is MNHEY and CDR2 SMNVEV (reference sequence). DNA for the CDR3: TGTGCCAGCAGTTTGAAACCGGGACTAGCGGGAGGGCCTAATGAGCAGTTCTTC. Encoded protein: CASSLKPGLAGGPNEQFF.

This rearrangement joins TRBV5-1 to TRBJ2-7; a weak D match, TRBD1 (6 bases). V was pared by 0 bases and J by 2 bases, with 18 bases between. The CDR3 loop spans 17 amino acids. The germline V gene has CDR1 SGHRS and CDR2 YFSETQ. The CDR3 loop reads CASSLVGGQLMTYEQYF. CDR3 nucleotides: TGCGCCAGCAGCTTGGTCGGAGGACAGCTAATGACCTACGAGCAGTACTTC.

The CDR3 region is CASSSPPGLAGVGGDEQFF. The CDR3, as DNA: TGTGCCAGCAGCTCGCCCCCGGGACTAGCAGGGGTGGGAGGCGATGAGCAGTTCTTC. The chain has TRBV7-3 and TRBJ2-1, with 9 bases identical to TRBD2. This CDR3 region has 19 residues. Germline V gene data show CDR1 as SGHTA and CDR2 as FQGTGA. Unmatched junction bases numbered 21, after V lost 4 bases and J lost 8 bases.

The chain joins TRBV3-1 (or the pseudogene TRBV3-2) to TRBJ1-2; the match to TRBD1 covers 7 bases. V shed 4 bases and J 7 bases; nucleotides not matched to a gene: 6. In germline, CDR1 is LGHDT, CDR2 YNNKEL (reference sequence). The CDR3 extends over 13 amino acids. CDR3 region: CASSRQGLGGYTF. CDR3 bases: TGTGCCAGCAGCCGACAGGGTTTGGGTGGCTACACCTTC.

This rearrangement joins TRBV2 to TRBJ1-5; D ambiguous. The V end lost 4 bases, the J end lost 2 bases, and 12 bases lay between the germline ends. CDR3 length equals 15 residues. CDR1 is SNHLY and CDR2 is FYNNEI in the germline V gene. CDR3 DNA sequence: TGTGCCAGCAGTGTAACCTCGATGGGCAATCAGCCCCAGCATTTT. Translation: CASSVTSMGNQPQHF.

The rearrangement links TRBV7-3 to TRBJ2-3; no firm D call. This CDR3 has 13 residues. Trimming pared 5 bases from V and 11 bases from J, leaving 17 bases between. In germline, CDR1 is SGHTA, CDR2 FQGTGA. This CDR3 reads CASSPPSRWVQYF. CDR3 DNA sequence: TGTGCCAGCAGCCCCCCGTCCCGTTGGGTGCAGTATTTT.

The V and J genes are TRBV11-2 and TRBJ2-7; D is possibly TRBD1 or TRBD2 (6 bases each). This CDR3 is built from 16 residues. V lost 5 bases, J lost 6 bases, and 23 bases lay in between. Germline lookup yields CDR1 SGHAT and CDR2 FQNNGV. In DNA, the CDR3 is TGTGCCAGCAGCCCTCGGGGGCAGGGAGGTCCTCTCGAGCAGTACTTC. As protein: CASSPRGQGGPLEQYF.

With regard to this clone: This sample includes further DNA sequences coding for the same CDR3. Written as DNA, the CDR3 is TGTGCCAGCAGTTACTCTCGGACAGGGGGAGGCTATGGCTACACCTTC. Translated: CASSYSRTGGGYGYTF. The chain uses TRBV6-5 and TRBJ1-2; 10 nucleotides match TRBD1. J was trimmed by 4 bases and V by 0 bases; bases with no gene match: 5. The CDR3 length is 16 residues. Germline V lookup: CDR1 MNHEY, CDR2 SVGAGI.

J is TRBJ2-7 and V is TRBV28; D is perhaps TRBD1 (5 bases). V was shortened by 1 base and J by 0 bases, with 7 bases between the two germline ends. Germline CDR1 MDHEN, CDR2 SYDVKM. The CDR3 is 14 amino acids. CDR3 sequence (DNA): TGTGCCAGCAGTTTATTGGACATCTCCTACGAGCAGTACTTC. Translated: CASSLLDISYEQYF.

The chain carries TRBV30 and TRBJ1-6; possible D gene TRBD1, 5 bases. The germline V gene has CDR1 GTSNPN and CDR2 SVGIG (reference sequence). Trimming shortened V by 0 bases and J by 6 bases, and 24 bases separated the two germline ends. This CDR3 comprises 19 residues. The DNA for the CDR3 is TGTGCCTGGAGTGTACTATCTTCTCGGCAGGGCACTTCTAATTCACCCCTCCACTTT. Its translation is CAWSVLSSRQGTSNSPLHF.

The chain is built from TRBV2 and TRBJ1-1; D is unresolved. The CDR3 is made up of 13 amino acids. Trimming removed 1 base from V and 7 bases from J, with 10 bases in between. The germline V gene encodes CDR1 SNHLY and CDR2 FYNNEI. CDR3 coding DNA: TGTGCCAGCAGTGAAGTTTCAGGCGTTGAAGCTTTCTTT. Translated, it gives CASSEVSGVEAFF.

The rearrangement links TRBV27 to TRBJ2-2; D call uncertain. The CDR3 runs 11 residues. With 5 bases removed from V and 7 bases from J, the gap between germline ends came to 5 bases. Germline CDR1 and CDR2: MNHEY and SMNVEV (reference sequence). The CDR3 DNA reads TGTGCCAGCAGTACCGGCGGGGAGCTGTTTTTT. It yields the protein CASSTGGELFF.

This rearrangement joins TRBV28 to TRBJ2-7; weak D call: TRBD1 (6 bases). The ends were cut back, 5 bases at V and 5 bases at J, with 19 bases in the middle. Germline V gene lookup returns CDR1 MDHEN and CDR2 SYDVKM. This CDR3 contains 15 residues. The CDR3 sequence is CASSRADAQGNEQYF. CDR3 sequence (DNA): TGTGCCAGCAGTCGCGCCGACGCCCAGGGGAACGAGCAGTACTTC.

This chain connects TRBV19 to TRBJ2-7; D may be TRBD2 (6 bases). The V gene lost 4 bases and the J gene lost 4 bases, with 17 bases spanning the gap. The germline CDR1 and CDR2 sequences are LNHDA and SQIVND (reference sequence). This CDR3 contains 15 residues. The CDR3 protein is CASSTFPGVGYEQYF. For the CDR3, the DNA is TGTGCCAGTAGTACCTTTCCGGGGGTAGGGTACGAGCAGTACTTC.

In the case of this clone: Other DNA sequences in this specimen translate into the identical CDR3. The CDR3 nucleotides are TGTGCCAGCAGTTGGGGCCGACAGCCCCAGCATTTT. This translates into CASSWGRQPQHF. The J gene is TRBJ1-5, the V gene TRBV28; D might be TRBD1 (5 bases). Germline CDR1 is MDHEN and CDR2 is SYDVKM. The CDR3 is 12 residues long. The ends were cut back, 4 bases at V and 7 bases at J, with 8 bases in the middle.

This clone was counted once. The chain uses TRBV2 and TRBJ1-1; 8 positions match TRBD1. The junction had 9 bases not matched to a gene; V was cut back by 6 bases and J by 9 bases. Per germline, CDR1 SNHLY and CDR2 FYNNEI. The CDR3 contains 13 residues. The CDR3 region has the DNA TGTGCCAGCAGCGTCGAGGGACAGGCCCAAGCTTTCTTT. Translated: CASSVEGQAQAFF.